The 15 T cell receptor beta chains reported below all come from one sample, sequenced in a study of CD8+CD57+ T cells in acquired aplastic anemia. Both TCR beta VDJ combination and CDR3 sequence profiling were carried out. Genomic DNA was the template for this profiling. MiXCR, applied by TCRdb to the reads, yields one record per CDR3 protein. The sample shows about 220,000 distinct CDR3 sequences, roughly 35% of them seen only once. The sequenced sample was sorted CD4+, CD8+, or CD8+CD57+ T cells (not recorded which) from PBMCs. Source of these receptors: a human donor in good health, serving as a control.

This clonotype was recorded at least ten times. V gene TRBV2 combines with J gene TRBJ2-7; 10 bases are shared with TRBD1. Trimming cost V 7 bases and J 5 bases; bases outside gene matches: 8. This CDR3 comprises 14 residues. The germline CDR1 and CDR2 sequences are SNHLY and FYNNEI. The CDR3 DNA is TGTGCCAGCAACCTAAGGGACAGGGGTGACGAGCAGTACTTC. Amino acid sequence: CASNLRDRGDEQYF. Full variable domain (remainder filled in from reference TRBV2 and TRBJ2-7): EPEVTQTPSHQVTQMGQEVILRCVPISNHLYFYWYRQILGQKVEFLVSFYNNEISEKSEIFDDQFSVERPDGSNFTLKIRSTKLEDSAMYFCASNLRDRGDEQYFGPGTRLTVT.

This clonotype was seen at least ten times. The chain recombines TRBV2 with TRBJ2-3; weak D call: TRBD2 (5 bases). CDR3 size: 14 residues. With 2 bases removed from V and 6 bases from J, the gap between germline ends came to 12 bases. Germline-derived CDR1 and CDR2 are SNHLY and FYNNEI. CDR3 sequence: CASSELAGEDTQYF. The CDR3 coding sequence is TGTGCCAGCAGTGAATTGGCTGGGGAGGATACGCAGTATTTT.

About this clonotype: Relative to the germline gene, one junction end is altered; a read error may explain this. V usage is TRBV6-5 and J usage is TRBJ1-2; D uncertain. The germline V gene encodes CDR1 MNHEY and CDR2 SVGAGI. This CDR3 region has 13 residues. CDR3: CVSRRSANYGYTF. Written as DNA, the CDR3 is TGTGTCAGCAGGCGGTCTGCTAACTATGGCTACACCTTC.

In this sample, this clonotype turned up once. The chain recombines TRBV29-1 with TRBJ2-7; D ambiguous. Germline V gives CDR1 SQVTM, CDR2 ANQGSEA. V dropped 4 bases and J dropped 2 bases, with 15 bases sitting between them. The CDR3 sequence is 14 residues long. The CDR3: CSVVRPSPTYEQYF. CDR3 nucleotides: TGCAGCGTTGTGAGGCCTAGTCCGACCTACGAGCAGTACTTC.

The chain joins TRBV9 to TRBJ2-5, with 8 bases matching TRBD1. With 5 bases clipped from V and 1 base from J, the junction kept 7 bases outside the gene matches. CDR1 is SGDLS, CDR2 YYNGEE, per germline. This CDR3 comprises 15 residues. The CDR3 reads CASSGDRRSQETQYF. Here the CDR3 DNA reads TGTGCCAGCAGTGGGGACAGGAGATCCCAAGAGACCCAGTACTTC.

As for this clonotype: A much larger clone differs from this one at a single base, so this may be a read error. The rearrangement uses TRBV20-1 and TRBJ2-3, with D possibly being TRBD2 (6 bases). The germline V gene has CDR1 DFQATT and CDR2 SNEGSKA (reference sequence). There are 15 residues in the CDR3. The CDR3 spells CSARDSQRATDTRYF. The CDR3 DNA follows: TGCAGTGCTAGAGATAGCCAGCGGGCCACAGATACGCGGTATTTT.

This clonotype was counted many times. The chain joins TRBV20-1 to TRBJ1-3, with TRBD1 matching over 7 bases. The CDR3 spans 15 residues. CDR1 and CDR2 from the germline V gene are DFQATT and SNEGSKA (reference sequence). V dropped 2 bases and J dropped 0; count of bases not matched to a gene: 4. This CDR3 reads CSARPRDSSGNTIYF. The CDR3 DNA reads TGCAGTGCTAGACCGAGGGACAGCTCTGGAAACACCATATATTTT.

This clonotype was counted at least ten times. This chain uses TRBV5-1 with TRBJ1-6, with D possibly TRBD1 on 6 matching bases. This CDR3 spans 14 amino acids. V was shortened by 3 bases and J by 5 bases, with 9 bases between the two germline ends. Germline CDR1 reads SGHRS; CDR2 reads YFSETQ. The CDR3 nucleotides read TGCGCCAGCAGCTCTACAGGGAATAATTCACCCCTCCACTTT. This sequence encodes CASSSTGNNSPLHF. The complete variable domain, with remaining parts taken from reference TRBV5-1 and TRBJ1-6, reads KAGVTQTPRYLIKTRGQQVTLSCSPISGHRSVSWYQQTPGQGLQFLFEYFSETQRNKGNFPGRFSGRQFSNSRSEMNVSTLELGDSALYLCASSSTGNNSPLHFGNGTRLTVT.

This clonotype was observed many times. The rearrangement links TRBV12-3 or TRBV12-4 to TRBJ1-2; 7 bases are shared with TRBD1. The CDR3 extends over 13 amino acids. Trimming at V came to 6 bases and at J to 4 bases, leaving 5 bases not matched to a gene. The CDR3 nucleotides are TGTGCCAGCAGCCGCGGGACAGCCTATGGCTACACCTTC. Its protein is CASSRGTAYGYTF.

The chain employs TRBV15 and TRBJ1-4; D perhaps matches TRBD1 (5 bases). The CDR3 extends over 15 amino acids. The ends were cut back, 4 bases at V and 0 bases at J, with 9 bases in the middle. The germline gives CDR1 LNHNV, CDR2 YYDKDF (reference sequence). The CDR3 loop reads CATSIWGSTNEKLFF. Written as DNA, the CDR3 is TGTGCCACCAGCATATGGGGGTCAACTAATGAAAAACTGTTTTTT.

In its sample, this clonotype was seen once. Its ends do not fully match the called genes, so a read error is possible. Here the CDR3 DNA reads TGTGCCAGCAGCCCCAGGGCCGGGGAAAAGCTGTTTTTT. Translation: CASSPRAGEKLFF. V gene TRBV3-1 combines with J gene TRBJ1-4; TRBD1 might be the D (5 bases). The CDR3 sequence is 13 residues long. Germline V lookup: CDR1 LGHDT, CDR2 YNNKEL (reference sequence).

This rearrangement joins TRBV7-9 to TRBJ1-4; D ambiguous. Trimming stripped 5 bases from V and 4 bases from J, with 11 bases between. The CDR3 runs to 14 residues. Germline lookup yields CDR1 SEHNR and CDR2 FQNEAQ (reference sequence). The CDR3 spells CASSPDGVNEKLFF. CDR3 bases: TGTGCCAGCAGCCCGGACGGAGTTAATGAAAAACTGTTTTTT.

On this clonotype: A read error may explain this, as a much larger clone is one base away. The conserved phenylalanine or tryptophan normally closing the CDR3 is absent here, so this likely arose from a read error. The chain employs TRBV3-1 and TRBJ1-6; D not certain. Trimming stripped 4 bases from V and 7 bases from J, with 8 bases between. Germline loops: CDR1 LGHDT, CDR2 YNNKEL (reference sequence). The length of the CDR3 is 13 residues. The CDR3 DNA is TGTGCCAGCAGCCCCCGGCCGAATTCACCCCTCCACCTT. The encoded protein is CASSPRPNSPLHL.

The rearrangement links TRBV2 to TRBJ1-6; possible D gene TRBD1, 5 bases. From germline, CDR1 is SNHLY and CDR2 FYNNEI. CDR3 length: 14 residues. Trimming pared 5 bases from V and 7 bases from J, leaving 12 bases between. CDR3 coding DNA: TGTGCCAGCAGTTTAGGGACCGGGAATTCACCCCTCCACTTT. Residues: CASSLGTGNSPLHF.

Notes on this clonotype: This may arise from a read error, as a much more abundant clone is one base away. The V call is TRBV7-9, the J call TRBJ1-5; D remains unclear. The CDR3 is made up of 12 amino acids. CDR1 is SEHNR, CDR2 FQNEAQ, per germline (reference sequence). Trimming took 2 bases from V and 5 from J, leaving 4 bases between them. CDR3 in DNA: TGTGCCAGCAGCTTATCCTATCAGCCCCAGCATTTT. It translates to CASSLSYQPQHF.